A single sample gave rise to the 20 T cell receptor beta chains below, sequenced in a study of blood T cells in healthy people across ages. PCR was performed a second time for 7 to 11 cycles using a sample-barcoded 5' primer and a J-beta primer mix. TCRdb reanalysed the 5' RACE reads using MiXCR and keeps one entry per CDR3 protein. The sample shows 800,000 or so distinct CDR3 sequences, roughly 60% of them seen only once. The sequenced material came from blood. These receptors all come from a young man in good health.

This clonotype was observed a handful of times. J is TRBJ2-7 and V is TRBV7-2, with D unclear. Germline V lookup: CDR1 SGHTA, CDR2 FQGNSA. CDR3 length equals 13 residues. Between the trimmed V and J ends, which lost 4 bases and 2 bases, there was a span of 9 bases. The CDR3 bases are TGTGCCAGCAGCTACCGTAGGGCCTACGAGCAGTACTTC. Translating gives CASSYRRAYEQYF.

The chain carries TRBV6-5 and TRBJ2-7; 11 nucleotides align to TRBD2. The CDR3 consists of 13 residues. J gave up 2 bases and V 8 bases, and 2 bases lay outside the gene matches. Germline loops: CDR1 MNHEY, CDR2 SVGAGI. The CDR3 DNA reads as TGTGCCAGCCTAGCGGGGGGTACCTACGAGCAGTACTTC. Its translation is CASLAGGTYEQYF.

This clonotype appeared many times. V gene TRBV7-2 combines with J gene TRBJ2-7, with D unresolved. CDR3 length: 13 amino acids. From germline, CDR1 is SGHTA and CDR2 FQGNSA. The germline V and J ends were trimmed by 5 bases and 2 bases, with 10 bases remaining between them. CDR3 nucleotides: TGTGCCAGCAGCCGAGATGGAGCCTACGAGCAGTACTTC. It specifies CASSRDGAYEQYF.

This clonotype was counted once. This sequence joins TRBV6-5 and TRBJ2-1; tentatively, D is TRBD1 (5 bases). There are 15 residues in the CDR3. V was clipped by 6 bases and J by 1 base, with 13 bases between them. The germline V gene has CDR1 MNHEY and CDR2 SVGAGI. Here the CDR3 reads CASRPDSPSYNEQFF. CDR3 coding DNA: TGTGCCAGCAGACCCGACAGTCCATCCTACAATGAGCAGTTCTTC.

CDR3 loop: CASSFRGQGRQYF. In DNA form, the CDR3 reads TGTGCCAGCAGTTTCAGAGGACAGGGGAGGCAGTACTTC. The V call is TRBV28, the J call TRBJ2-7, with 9 nucleotides matching TRBD1. J lost 9 bases, V lost 3 bases, and 6 bases had no gene match. This CDR3 is 13 amino acids long. CDR1 is MDHEN, CDR2 SYDVKM, per germline.

The rearrangement joins TRBV6-5 to TRBJ2-7; 11 bases fit TRBD1. Looked up from germline, CDR1 is MNHEY and CDR2 is SVGAGI. Unmatched junction bases numbered 6, after V lost 7 bases and J lost 4 bases. There are 14 residues in the CDR3. CDR3 sequence reads: CASTRTGGKYEQYF. In DNA form, the CDR3 reads TGTGCCAGCACCAGGACAGGGGGCAAGTACGAGCAGTACTTC.

The J gene is TRBJ2-1, the V gene TRBV6-2 or TRBV6-3; TRBD1 or TRBD2 may be the D gene (5 bases each). This CDR3 has 17 residues. V was clipped by 5 bases and J by 4 bases, with 21 bases between them. Germline-derived CDR1 and CDR2 are MNHEY and SVGEGT. The DNA of the CDR3 is TGTGCCAGCAGTCCTCCGGGACCCCTAGGGGTTTACAATGAGCAGTTCTTC. Protein sequence: CASSPPGPLGVYNEQFF.

This clonotype was seen only a few times. This chain links TRBV4-2 with TRBJ2-1; D is unresolved. This CDR3 spans 12 amino acids. Germline V gene sequence: CDR1 LGHNA, CDR2 YNFKEQ. With 6 bases removed from V and 0 bases from J, the gap between germline ends came to 3 bases. The CDR3, as DNA: TGTGCCAGCAGGAGCTCCTACAATGAGCAGTTCTTC. It yields the protein CASRSSYNEQFF.

The chain carries TRBV20-1 and TRBJ1-5; D is perhaps TRBD1 (6 bases). V was cut by 3 bases and J by 5 bases, with 17 bases left in between. Germline V gives CDR1 DFQATT, CDR2 SNEGSKA (reference sequence). This CDR3 has 15 amino acids. The CDR3 sequence is CSASKGHDRDQPQHF. The CDR3 DNA sequence: TGCAGTGCTAGTAAGGGACACGATAGAGATCAGCCCCAGCATTTT.

The V and J genes are TRBV7-2 and TRBJ2-1; TRBD1 might be the D (6 bases). Germline values: CDR1 SGHTA, CDR2 FQGNSA. Trimming removed 5 bases from V and 12 bases from J, with 14 bases in between. The CDR3 spans 12 residues. Here the CDR3 reads CASSPTLGGQFF. Written as DNA, the CDR3 is TGTGCCAGCAGCCCGACGTTAGGGGGGCAGTTCTTC.

This chain uses TRBV3-1 with TRBJ2-3; 7 bases map to TRBD2. V lost 4 bases and J lost 8; bases outside the gene matches: 9. This CDR3 is 14 amino acids long. The germline V gene has CDR1 LGHDT and CDR2 YNNKEL (reference sequence). Here the CDR3 reads CASSPRTRGGTQYF. DNA for the CDR3: TGTGCCAGCAGCCCCCGGACTAGGGGTGGTACGCAGTATTTT.

This clonotype was observed at least ten times. This chain uses TRBV20-1 with TRBJ2-7; D unclear. V shed 0 bases and J shed 2 bases, with 11 bases lying between them. Germline V gene data show CDR1 as DFQATT and CDR2 as SNEGSKA (reference sequence). The length of the CDR3 is 14 residues. Here the CDR3 reads CSARDLSGAYEQYF. CDR3 bases: TGCAGTGCTAGAGATCTCAGTGGGGCCTACGAGCAGTACTTC.

The chain joins TRBV4-1 to TRBJ2-7; D possibly corresponds to TRBD2 (7 bases). Trimming left V 3 bases short and J 5 bases short, with 11 bases between. The CDR3 covers 13 residues. From germline, CDR1 is MGHRA and CDR2 YSYEKL. The CDR3 nucleotides read TGCGCCAGCAGCCAGGGCGGGGGCCACGAGCAGTACTTC. This translates into CASSQGGGHEQYF.

This clonotype was seen once. CDR3 loop: CAWSHTPQGIRADTQYF. The CDR3 DNA sequence: TGTGCCTGGAGCCACACGCCCCAGGGAATTAGGGCAGATACGCAGTATTTT. This chain uses TRBV30 with TRBJ2-3, with a weak D call TRBD1 (5 bases). Germline loops: CDR1 GTSNPN, CDR2 SVGIG (reference sequence). There are 17 residues in the CDR3. Trimming shortened V by 3 bases and J by 4 bases, and 23 bases separated the two germline ends.

This chain joins TRBV7-2 and TRBJ2-1; a possible D gene is TRBD1 (6 bases). Germline V gene data show CDR1 as SGHTA and CDR2 as FQGNSA. The germline V and J ends were trimmed by 1 base and 6 bases, with 10 bases remaining between them. The CDR3 runs 14 residues. CDR3 nucleotide sequence: TGTGCCAGCAGCTTAGGAGGGGGTTTCAATGAGCAGTTCTTC. Its translation: CASSLGGGFNEQFF. The whole variable domain, filled in from reference TRBV7-2 and TRBJ2-1, reads GAGVSQSPSNKVTEKGKDVELRCDPISGHTALYWYRQSLGQGLEFLIYFQGNSAPDKSGLPSDRFSAERTGGSVSTLTIQRTQQEDSAVYLCASSLGGGFNEQFFGPGTRLTVL.

In its sample, this clonotype was seen a few times. The J gene is TRBJ1-2, the V gene TRBV27; D not resolved. Germline CDR1 is MNHEY and CDR2 is SMNVEV (reference sequence). CDR3 size: 12 residues. Trimming took 6 bases from V and 7 from J, leaving 12 bases between them. Written as DNA, the CDR3 is TGTGCCAGCAGGGCCCGGCCGGGTGGCTACACCTTC. Protein: CASRARPGGYTF.

This clonotype showed up just once. The rearrangement joins TRBV29-1 to TRBJ1-4; no firm D call. Germline V gene lookup returns CDR1 SQVTM and CDR2 ANQGSEA. V gave up 4 bases and J gave up 8 bases, with 11 bases separating them. There are 12 residues in the CDR3. The CDR3: CSVAGVAEKLFF. CDR3 bases: TGCAGCGTTGCTGGGGTAGCGGAAAAACTGTTTTTT. The complete variable domain, with remaining parts taken from reference TRBV29-1 and TRBJ1-4, reads SAVISQKPSRDICQRGTSLTIQCQVDSQVTMMFWYRQQPGQSLTLIATANQGSEATYESGFVIDKFPISRPNLTFSTLTVSNMSPEDSSIYLCSVAGVAEKLFFGSGTQLSVL.

This chain's CDR3 is CASSSKGSEQFF. The DNA of the CDR3 is TGTGCCAGCAGTTCGAAGGGAAGTGAGCAGTTCTTC. The chain has TRBV12-3 or TRBV12-4 and TRBJ2-1; no reliable D call. V was pared by 4 bases and J by 9 bases, with 10 bases between. The CDR3 has 12 residues.

DNA for the CDR3: TGTGCCAGCAGCGTAGGGACAGGGCCCAATCAGCCCCAGCATTTT. This translates into CASSVGTGPNQPQHF. The V call is TRBV9, the J call TRBJ1-5; 8 positions agree with TRBD1. V shed 0 bases and J 3 bases; nucleotides not matched to a gene: 2. CDR3 length: 15 residues. The germline gives CDR1 SGDLS, CDR2 YYNGEE.

The chain combines TRBV6-1 with TRBJ2-4; 7 bases fit TRBD2. The better agreement between TRBJ2-5 and the DNA end casts doubt on the J call. The CDR3 consists of 15 residues. In germline, CDR1 is MNHNS, CDR2 SASEGT. CDR3: CASSEWGTKQETQYF. As DNA, the CDR3 is TGTGCCAGCAGTGAATGGGGGACTAAACAAGAGACCCAGTACTTC.